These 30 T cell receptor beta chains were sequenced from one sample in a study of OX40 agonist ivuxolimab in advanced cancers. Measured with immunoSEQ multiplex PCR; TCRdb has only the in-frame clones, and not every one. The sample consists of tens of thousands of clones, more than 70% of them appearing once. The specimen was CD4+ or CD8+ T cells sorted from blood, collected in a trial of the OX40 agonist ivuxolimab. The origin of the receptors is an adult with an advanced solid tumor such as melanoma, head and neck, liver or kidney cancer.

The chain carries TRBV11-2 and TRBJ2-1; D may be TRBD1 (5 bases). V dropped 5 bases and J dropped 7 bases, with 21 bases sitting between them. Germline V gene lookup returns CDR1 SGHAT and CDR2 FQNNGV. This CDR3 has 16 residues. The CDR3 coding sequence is TGTGCCAGCAGCGTCTCAGGGTCCGCGGAACCGAATGAGCAGTTCTTC. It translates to CASSVSGSAEPNEQFF. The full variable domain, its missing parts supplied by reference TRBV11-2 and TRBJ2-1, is EAGVAQSPRYKIIEKRQSVAFWCNPISGHATLYWYQQILGQGPKLLIQFQNNGVVDDSQLPKDRFSAERLKGVDSTLKIQPAKLEDSAVYLCASSVSGSAEPNEQFFGPGTRLTVL.

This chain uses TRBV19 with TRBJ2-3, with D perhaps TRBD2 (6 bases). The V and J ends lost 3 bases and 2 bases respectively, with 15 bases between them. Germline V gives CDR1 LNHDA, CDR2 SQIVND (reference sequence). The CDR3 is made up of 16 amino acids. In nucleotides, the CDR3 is TGTGCCAGTAGTATTGGGTTTGCGGGGAACACAGATACGCAGTATTTT. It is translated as CASSIGFAGNTDTQYF.

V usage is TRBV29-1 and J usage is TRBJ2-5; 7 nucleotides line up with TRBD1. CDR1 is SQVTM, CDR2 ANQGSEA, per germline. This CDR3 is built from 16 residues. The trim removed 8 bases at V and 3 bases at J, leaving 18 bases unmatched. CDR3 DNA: TGCAGCACCAGTCAGTCTTACAGGGGAGCAAAAGAGACCCAGTACTTC. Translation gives CSTSQSYRGAKETQYF.

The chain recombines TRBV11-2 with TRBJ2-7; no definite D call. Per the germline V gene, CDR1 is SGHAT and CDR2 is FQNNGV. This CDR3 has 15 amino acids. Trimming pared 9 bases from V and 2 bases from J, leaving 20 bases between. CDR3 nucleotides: TGTGCCAGTCGACTTAGCCCCATTGGGACCTACGAGCAGTACTTC. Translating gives CASRLSPIGTYEQYF. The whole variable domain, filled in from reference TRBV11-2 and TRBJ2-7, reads EAGVAQSPRYKIIEKRQSVAFWCNPISGHATLYWYQQILGQGPKLLIQFQNNGVVDDSQLPKDRFSAERLKGVDSTLKIQPAKLEDSAVYLCASRLSPIGTYEQYFGPGTRLTVT.

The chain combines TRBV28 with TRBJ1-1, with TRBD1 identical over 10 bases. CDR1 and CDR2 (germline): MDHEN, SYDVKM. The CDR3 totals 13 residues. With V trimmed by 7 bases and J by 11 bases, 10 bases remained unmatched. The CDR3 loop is CASIGWTGGTAFF. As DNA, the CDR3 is TGTGCCAGCATTGGGTGGACAGGGGGTACGGCTTTCTTT.

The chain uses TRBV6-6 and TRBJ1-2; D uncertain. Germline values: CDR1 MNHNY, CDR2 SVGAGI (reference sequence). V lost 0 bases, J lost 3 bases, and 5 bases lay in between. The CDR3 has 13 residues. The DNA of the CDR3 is TGTGCCAGCAGTTACTCGATGGACTATGGCTACACCTTC. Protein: CASSYSMDYGYTF.

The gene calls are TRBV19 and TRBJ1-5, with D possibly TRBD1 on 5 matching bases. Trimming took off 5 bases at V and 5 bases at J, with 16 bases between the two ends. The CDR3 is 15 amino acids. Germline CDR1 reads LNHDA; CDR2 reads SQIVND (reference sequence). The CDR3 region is CASSPRDGYHQPQHF. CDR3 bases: TGTGCCAGTAGTCCCCGGGACGGTTATCATCAGCCCCAGCATTTT.

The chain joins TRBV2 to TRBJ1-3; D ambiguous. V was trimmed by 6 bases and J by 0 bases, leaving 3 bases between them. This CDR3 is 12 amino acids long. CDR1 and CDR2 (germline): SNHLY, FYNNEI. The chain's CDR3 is CASSTSGNTIYF. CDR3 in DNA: TGTGCCAGCAGCACCTCTGGAAACACCATATATTTT.

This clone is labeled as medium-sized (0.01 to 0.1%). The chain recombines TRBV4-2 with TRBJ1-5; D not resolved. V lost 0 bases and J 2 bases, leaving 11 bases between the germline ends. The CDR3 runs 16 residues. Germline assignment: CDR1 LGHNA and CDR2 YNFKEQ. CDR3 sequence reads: CASSQDHLGGNQPQHF. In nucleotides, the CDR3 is TGTGCCAGCAGCCAAGATCATCTAGGAGGCAATCAGCCCCAGCATTTT.

The CDR3 nucleotides are TGTGCCATCAGTGAAGGGACTGGCGACGTCAAAGATACGCAGTATTTT. As protein: CAISEGTGDVKDTQYF. The chain carries TRBV10-3 and TRBJ2-3; D might be TRBD2 (6 bases). The germline V gene has CDR1 ENHRY and CDR2 SYGVKD. Trimming left V 3 bases short and J 5 bases short, with 18 bases between. The CDR3 contains 16 residues.

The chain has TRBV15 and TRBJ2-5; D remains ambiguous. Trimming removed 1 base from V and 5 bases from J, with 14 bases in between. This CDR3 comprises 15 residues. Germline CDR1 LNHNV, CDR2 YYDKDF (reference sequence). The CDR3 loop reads CATSRGPDNGETQYF. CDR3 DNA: TGTGCCACCAGCAGAGGGCCAGATAACGGGGAGACCCAGTACTTC.

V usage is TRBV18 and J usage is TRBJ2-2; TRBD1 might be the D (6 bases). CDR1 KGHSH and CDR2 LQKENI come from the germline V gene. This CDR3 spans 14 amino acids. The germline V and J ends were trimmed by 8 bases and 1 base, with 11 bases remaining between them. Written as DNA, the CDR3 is TGTGCCAGCCGACCACAGGGGAACACCGGGGAGCTGTTTTTT. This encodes CASRPQGNTGELFF.

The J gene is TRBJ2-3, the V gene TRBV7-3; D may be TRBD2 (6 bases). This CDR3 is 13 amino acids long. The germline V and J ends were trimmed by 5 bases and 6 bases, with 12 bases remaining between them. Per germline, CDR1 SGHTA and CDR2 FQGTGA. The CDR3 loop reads CASSPSGEDTQYF. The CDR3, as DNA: TGTGCCAGCAGCCCCTCGGGGGAGGATACGCAGTATTTT.

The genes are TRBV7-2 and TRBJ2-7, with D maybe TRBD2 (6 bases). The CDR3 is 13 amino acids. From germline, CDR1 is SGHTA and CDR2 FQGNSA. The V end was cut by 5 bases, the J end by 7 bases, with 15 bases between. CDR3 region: CASSRITGVEQYF. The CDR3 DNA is TGTGCCAGCAGCCGCATAACGGGAGTTGAGCAGTACTTC.

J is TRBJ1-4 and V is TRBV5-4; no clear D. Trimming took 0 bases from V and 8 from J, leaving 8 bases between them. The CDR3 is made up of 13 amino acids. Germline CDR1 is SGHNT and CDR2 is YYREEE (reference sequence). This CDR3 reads CASSLAAEEKLFF. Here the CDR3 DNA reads TGTGCCAGCAGCTTGGCCGCGGAGGAAAAACTGTTTTTT.

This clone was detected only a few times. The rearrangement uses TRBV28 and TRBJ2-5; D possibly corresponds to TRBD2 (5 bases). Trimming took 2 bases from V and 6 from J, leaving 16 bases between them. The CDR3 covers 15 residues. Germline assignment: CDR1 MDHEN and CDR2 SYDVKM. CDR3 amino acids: CASSLGRVVGKTQYF. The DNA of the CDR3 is TGTGCCAGCAGTTTAGGGCGGGTGGTCGGGAAGACCCAGTACTTC.

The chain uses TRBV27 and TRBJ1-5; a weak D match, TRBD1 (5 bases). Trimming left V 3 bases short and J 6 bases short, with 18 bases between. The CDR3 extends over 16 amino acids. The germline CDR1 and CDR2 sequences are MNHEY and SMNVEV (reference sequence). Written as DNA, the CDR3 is TGTGCCAGCAGTTTCCTTGGGTCGGCAGGGATTCAGCCCCAGCATTTT. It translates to CASSFLGSAGIQPQHF.

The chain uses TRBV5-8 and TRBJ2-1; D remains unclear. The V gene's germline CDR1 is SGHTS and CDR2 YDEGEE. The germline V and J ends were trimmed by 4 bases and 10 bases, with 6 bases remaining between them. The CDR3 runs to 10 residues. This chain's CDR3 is CASSPVEQFF. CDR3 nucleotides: TGTGCCAGCAGCCCAGTGGAGCAGTTCTTC.

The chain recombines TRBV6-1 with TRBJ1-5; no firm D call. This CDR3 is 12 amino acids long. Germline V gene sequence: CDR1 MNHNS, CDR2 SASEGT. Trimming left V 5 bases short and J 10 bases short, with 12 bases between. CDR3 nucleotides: TGTGCCAGCAGTCCAGGTTTGGGACCCCAGCATTTT. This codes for CASSPGLGPQHF.

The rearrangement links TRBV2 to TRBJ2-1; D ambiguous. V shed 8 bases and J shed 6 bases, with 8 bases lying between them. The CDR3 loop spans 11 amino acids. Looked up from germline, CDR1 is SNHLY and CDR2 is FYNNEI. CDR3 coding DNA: TGTGCCAGCGATCCTCTCAATGAGCAGTTCTTC. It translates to CASDPLNEQFF.

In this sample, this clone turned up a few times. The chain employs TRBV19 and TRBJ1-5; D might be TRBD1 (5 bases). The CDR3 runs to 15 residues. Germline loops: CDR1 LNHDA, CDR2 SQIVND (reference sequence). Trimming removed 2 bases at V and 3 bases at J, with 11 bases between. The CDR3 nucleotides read TGTGCCAGTAGTATAAGAGGGGTTGACAATCAGCCCCAGCATTTT. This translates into CASSIRGVDNQPQHF.

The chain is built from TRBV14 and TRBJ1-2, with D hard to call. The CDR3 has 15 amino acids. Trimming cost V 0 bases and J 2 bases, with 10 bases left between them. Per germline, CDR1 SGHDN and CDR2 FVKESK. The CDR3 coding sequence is TGTGCCAGCAGCCAAGATCTAAGGCAGAACTATGGCTACACCTTC. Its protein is CASSQDLRQNYGYTF.

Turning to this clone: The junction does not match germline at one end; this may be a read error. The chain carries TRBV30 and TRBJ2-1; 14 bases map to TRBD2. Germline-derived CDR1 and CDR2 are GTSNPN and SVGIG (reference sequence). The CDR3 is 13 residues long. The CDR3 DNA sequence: TGTGCCTGGAGCGCGGGACTAGCGGGAGTATCCCTCTTC. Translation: CAWSAGLAGVSLF. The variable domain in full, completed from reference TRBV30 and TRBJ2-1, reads SQTIHQWPATLVQPVGSPLSLECTVEGTSNPNLYWYRQAAGRGLQLLFYSVGIGQISSEVPQNLSASRPQDRQFILSSKKLLLSDSGFYLCAWSAGLAGVSLFGPGTRLTVL.

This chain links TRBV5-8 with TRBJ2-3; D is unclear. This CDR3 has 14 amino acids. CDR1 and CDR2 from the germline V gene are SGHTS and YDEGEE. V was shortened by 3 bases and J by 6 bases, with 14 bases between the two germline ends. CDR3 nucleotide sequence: TGTGCCAGCAGCTCGGGCCAAGGTGGGGATACGCAGTATTTT. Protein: CASSSGQGGDTQYF.

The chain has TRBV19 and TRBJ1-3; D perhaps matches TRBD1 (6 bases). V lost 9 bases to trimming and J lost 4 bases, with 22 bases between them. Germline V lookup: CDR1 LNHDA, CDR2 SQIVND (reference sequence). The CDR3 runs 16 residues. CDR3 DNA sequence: TGTGCCAGCCAAGCAGGGGCCCGATCGGTCGGAAACACCATATATTTT. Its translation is CASQAGARSVGNTIYF.

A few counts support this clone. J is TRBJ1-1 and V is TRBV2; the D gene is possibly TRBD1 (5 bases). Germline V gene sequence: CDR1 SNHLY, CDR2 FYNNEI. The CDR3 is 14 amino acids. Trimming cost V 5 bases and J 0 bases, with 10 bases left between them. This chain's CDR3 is CASSSTAMNTEAFF. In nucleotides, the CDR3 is TGTGCCAGCAGTTCGACAGCTATGAACACTGAAGCTTTCTTT.

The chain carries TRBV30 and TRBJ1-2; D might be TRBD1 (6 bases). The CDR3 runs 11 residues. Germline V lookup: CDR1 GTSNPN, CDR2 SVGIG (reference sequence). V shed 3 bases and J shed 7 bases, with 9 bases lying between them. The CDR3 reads CAWSRGSGYTF. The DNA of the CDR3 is TGTGCCTGGAGCAGGGGTAGTGGCTACACCTTC.

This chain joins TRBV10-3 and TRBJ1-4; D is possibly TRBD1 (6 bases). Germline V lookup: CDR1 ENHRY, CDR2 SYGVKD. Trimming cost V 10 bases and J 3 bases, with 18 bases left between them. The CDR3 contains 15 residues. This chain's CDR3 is CATRDTSIPNEKLFF. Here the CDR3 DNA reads TGTGCCACCAGGGACACCTCGATTCCTAATGAAAAACTGTTTTTT.

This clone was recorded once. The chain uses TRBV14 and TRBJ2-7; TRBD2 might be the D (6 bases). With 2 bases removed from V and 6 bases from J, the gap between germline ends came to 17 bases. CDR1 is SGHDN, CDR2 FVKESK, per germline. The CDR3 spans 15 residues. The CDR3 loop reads CASSQQLTSLGEQYF. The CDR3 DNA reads TGTGCCAGCAGCCAACAGTTGACTAGTTTGGGCGAGCAGTACTTC.

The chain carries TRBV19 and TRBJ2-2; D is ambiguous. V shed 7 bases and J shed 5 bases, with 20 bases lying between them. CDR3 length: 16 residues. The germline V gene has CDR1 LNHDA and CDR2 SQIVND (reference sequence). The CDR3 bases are TGTGCCAGTATGCCTCCGACAAACCTAGGGACCGGGGAGCTGTTTTTT. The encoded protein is CASMPPTNLGTGELFF.